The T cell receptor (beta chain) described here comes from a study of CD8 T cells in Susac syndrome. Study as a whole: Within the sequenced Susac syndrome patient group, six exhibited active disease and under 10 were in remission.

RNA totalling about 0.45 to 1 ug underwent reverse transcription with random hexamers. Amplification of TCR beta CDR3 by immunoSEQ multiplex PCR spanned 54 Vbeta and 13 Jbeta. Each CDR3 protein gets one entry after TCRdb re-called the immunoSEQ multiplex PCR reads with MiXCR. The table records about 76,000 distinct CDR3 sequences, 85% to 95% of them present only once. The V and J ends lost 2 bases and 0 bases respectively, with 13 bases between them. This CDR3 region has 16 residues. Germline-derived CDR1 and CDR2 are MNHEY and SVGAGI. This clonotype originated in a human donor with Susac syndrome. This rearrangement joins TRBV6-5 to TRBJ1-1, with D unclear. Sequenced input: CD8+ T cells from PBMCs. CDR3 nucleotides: TGTGCCAGCAGTTACATCAAGACCGATATGAACACTGAAGCTTTCTTT. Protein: CASSYIKTDMNTEAFF.